This T cell receptor beta chain comes out of a study of blood T cell repertoires in COVID-19. Germline V gives CDR1 SGHVS, CDR2 FNYEAQ. Trimming took 4 bases from V and 8 from J; bases not matched to a gene: 1. This CDR3 spans 13 amino acids. TCRdb's copy holds only in-frame clones and misses some; the assay was immunoSEQ multiplex PCR. The table lists 200,000 to 250,000 clones, about 90% of them singletons. The TCR sequence derives from a man younger than 35 with active or convalescent COVID-19. The sample comprised peripheral blood. The V call is TRBV7-6, the J call TRBJ2-1; 11 nucleotides align to TRBD2. CDR3 amino acids: CASSSLAGDEQFF. The CDR3 bases are TGTGCCAGCAGCTCACTAGCGGGGGATGAGCAGTTCTTC.